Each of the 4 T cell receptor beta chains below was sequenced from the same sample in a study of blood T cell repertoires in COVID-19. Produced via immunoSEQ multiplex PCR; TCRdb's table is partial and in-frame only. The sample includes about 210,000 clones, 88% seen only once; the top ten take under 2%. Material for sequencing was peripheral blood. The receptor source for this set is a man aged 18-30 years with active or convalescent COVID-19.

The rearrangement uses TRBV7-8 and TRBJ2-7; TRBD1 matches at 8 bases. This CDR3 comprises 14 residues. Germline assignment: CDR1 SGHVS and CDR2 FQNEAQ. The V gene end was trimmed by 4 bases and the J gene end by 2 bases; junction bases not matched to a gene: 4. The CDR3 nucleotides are TGTGCCAGCAGCTGGGACAGGTCCACCTACGAGCAGTACTTC. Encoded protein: CASSWDRSTYEQYF.

CDR3 nucleotides: TGTGCCAGCAGCCTTAGCGGGAGGGCCGGTGAGCAGTTCTTC. Amino acids: CASSLSGRAGEQFF. The V call is TRBV7-8, the J call TRBJ2-1; 11 bases match TRBD2. This CDR3 has 14 amino acids. CDR1 is SGHVS and CDR2 is FQNEAQ in the germline V gene. J lost 9 bases, V lost 5 bases, and 6 bases had no gene match.

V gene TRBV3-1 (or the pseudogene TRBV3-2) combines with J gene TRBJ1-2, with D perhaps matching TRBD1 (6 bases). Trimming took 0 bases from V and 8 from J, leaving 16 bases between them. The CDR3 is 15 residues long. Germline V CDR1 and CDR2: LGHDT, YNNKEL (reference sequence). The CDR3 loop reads CASSQDNGGLGGYTF. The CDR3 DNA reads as TGTGCCAGCAGCCAAGATAACGGGGGGCTGGGGGGCTACACCTTC.

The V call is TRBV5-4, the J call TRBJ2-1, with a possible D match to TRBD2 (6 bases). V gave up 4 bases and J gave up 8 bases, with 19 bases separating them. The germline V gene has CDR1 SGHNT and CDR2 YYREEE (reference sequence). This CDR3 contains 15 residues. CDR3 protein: CASSTIEGLAHEQFF. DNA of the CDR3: TGTGCCAGCAGCACAATCGAGGGACTCGCTCATGAGCAGTTCTTC.